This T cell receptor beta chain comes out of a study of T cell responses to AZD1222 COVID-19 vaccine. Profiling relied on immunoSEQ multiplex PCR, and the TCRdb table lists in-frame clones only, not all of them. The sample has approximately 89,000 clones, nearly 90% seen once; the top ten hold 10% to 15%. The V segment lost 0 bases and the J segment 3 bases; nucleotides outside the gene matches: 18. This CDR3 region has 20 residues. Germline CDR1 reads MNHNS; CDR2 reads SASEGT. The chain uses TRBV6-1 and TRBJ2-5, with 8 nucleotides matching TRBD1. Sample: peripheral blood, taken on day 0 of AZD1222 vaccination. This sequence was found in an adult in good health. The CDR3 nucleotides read TGTGCCAGCAGTGAAGCTCATTCGATACGGACAGGGTCGGCCAAAGAGACCCAGTACTTC. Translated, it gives CASSEAHSIRTGSAKETQYF.